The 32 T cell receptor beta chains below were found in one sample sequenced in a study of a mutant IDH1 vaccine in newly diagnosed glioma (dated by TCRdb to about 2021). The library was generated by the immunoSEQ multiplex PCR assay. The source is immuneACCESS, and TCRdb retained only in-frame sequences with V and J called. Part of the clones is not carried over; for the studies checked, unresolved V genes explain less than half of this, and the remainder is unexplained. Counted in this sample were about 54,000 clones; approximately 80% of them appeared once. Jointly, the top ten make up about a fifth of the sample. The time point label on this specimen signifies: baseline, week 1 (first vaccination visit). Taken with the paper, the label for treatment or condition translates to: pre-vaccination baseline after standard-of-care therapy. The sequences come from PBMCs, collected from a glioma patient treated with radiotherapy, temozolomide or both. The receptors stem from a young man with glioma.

DNA for the CDR3: TGCAGCGTTGATCAAACGCGAGCGCTAGCCGAGACCCAGTACTTC. Its translation is CSVDQTRALAETQYF. V gene TRBV29-1 combines with J gene TRBJ2-5, with D possibly TRBD2 on 5 matching bases. The CDR3 spans 15 residues. The germline V and J ends were trimmed by 3 bases and 5 bases, with 19 bases remaining between them. Germline CDR1 is SQVTM and CDR2 is ANQGSEA.

The CDR3 sequence: CAISDVRRGGTIEQFF. The CDR3 region has the DNA TGTGCCATCAGTGATGTACGGCGGGGGGGCACGATTGAGCAGTTCTTC. This rearrangement joins TRBV10-3 to TRBJ2-1, with TRBD2 matching over 9 bases. After removal of 3 bases from V and 9 bases from J, the junction contained 12 bases not matched to a gene. This CDR3 is 16 amino acids long. The germline V gene has CDR1 ENHRY and CDR2 SYGVKD.

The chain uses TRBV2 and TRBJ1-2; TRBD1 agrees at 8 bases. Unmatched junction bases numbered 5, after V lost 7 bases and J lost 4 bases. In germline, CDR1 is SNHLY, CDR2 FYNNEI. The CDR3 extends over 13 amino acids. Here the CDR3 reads CASISGQGYGYTF. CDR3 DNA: TGTGCCAGCATATCAGGACAGGGCTATGGCTACACCTTC.

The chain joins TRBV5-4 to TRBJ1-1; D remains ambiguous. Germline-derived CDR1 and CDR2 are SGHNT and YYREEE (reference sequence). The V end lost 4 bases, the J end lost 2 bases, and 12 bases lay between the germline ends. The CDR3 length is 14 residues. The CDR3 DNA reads TGTGCCAGCAGCCAAAATGCAGGTAACACTGAAGCTTTCTTT. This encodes CASSQNAGNTEAFF.

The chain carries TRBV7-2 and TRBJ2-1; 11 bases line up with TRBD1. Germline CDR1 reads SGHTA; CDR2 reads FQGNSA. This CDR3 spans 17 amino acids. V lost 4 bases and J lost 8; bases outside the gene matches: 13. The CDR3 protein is CASSSQLGDRGGHEQFF. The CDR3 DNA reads TGTGCCAGCAGCTCCCAGTTGGGGGACAGGGGGGGCCATGAGCAGTTCTTC.

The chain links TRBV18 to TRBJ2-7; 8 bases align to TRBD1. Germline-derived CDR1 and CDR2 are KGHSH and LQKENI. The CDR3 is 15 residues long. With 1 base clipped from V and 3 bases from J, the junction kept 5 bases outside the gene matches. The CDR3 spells CASSPRATGVYEQYF. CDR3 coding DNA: TGTGCCAGCTCACCACGAGCGACAGGGGTCTACGAGCAGTACTTC. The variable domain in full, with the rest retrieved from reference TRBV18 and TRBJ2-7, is NAGVMQNPRHLVRRRGQEARLRCSPMKGHSHVYWYRQLPEEGLKFMVYLQKENIIDESGMPKERFSAEFPKEGPSILRIQQVVRGDSAAYFCASSPRATGVYEQYFGPGTRLTVT.

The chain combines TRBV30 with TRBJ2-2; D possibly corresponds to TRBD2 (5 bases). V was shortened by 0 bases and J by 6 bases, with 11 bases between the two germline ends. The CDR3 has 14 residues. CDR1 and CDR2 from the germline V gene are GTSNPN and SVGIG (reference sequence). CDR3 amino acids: CAWSVASNAGELFF. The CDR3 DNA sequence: TGTGCCTGGAGTGTGGCTAGCAACGCCGGGGAGCTGTTTTTT.

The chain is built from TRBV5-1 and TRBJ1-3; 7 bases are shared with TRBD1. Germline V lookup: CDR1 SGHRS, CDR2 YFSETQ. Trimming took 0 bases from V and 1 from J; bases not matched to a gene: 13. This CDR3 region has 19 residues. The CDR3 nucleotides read TGCGCCAGCAGCTTGGGACAGGGTGAGAGACTGAAATCTGGAAACACCATATATTTT. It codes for CASSLGQGERLKSGNTIYF.

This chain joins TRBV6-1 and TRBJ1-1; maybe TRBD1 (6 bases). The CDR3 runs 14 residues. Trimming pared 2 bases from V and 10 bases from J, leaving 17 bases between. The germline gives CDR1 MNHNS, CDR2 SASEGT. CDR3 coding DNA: TGTGCCAGCAGTGAAAGAGGGGGGACTAGGGGAGCTTTCTTT. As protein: CASSERGGTRGAFF.

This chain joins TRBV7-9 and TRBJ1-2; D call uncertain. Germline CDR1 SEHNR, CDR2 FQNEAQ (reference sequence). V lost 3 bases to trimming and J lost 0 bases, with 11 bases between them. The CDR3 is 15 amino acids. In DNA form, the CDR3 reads TGTGCCAGCAGCTTCCGTACGGCTTCTAACTATGGCTACACCTTC. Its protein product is CASSFRTASNYGYTF.

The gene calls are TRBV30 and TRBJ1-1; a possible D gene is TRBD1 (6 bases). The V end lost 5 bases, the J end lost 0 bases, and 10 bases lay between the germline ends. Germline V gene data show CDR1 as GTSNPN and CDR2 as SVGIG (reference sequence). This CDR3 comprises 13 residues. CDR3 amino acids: CAWDTGMNTEAFF. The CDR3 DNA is TGTGCCTGGGACACAGGGATGAACACTGAAGCTTTCTTT.

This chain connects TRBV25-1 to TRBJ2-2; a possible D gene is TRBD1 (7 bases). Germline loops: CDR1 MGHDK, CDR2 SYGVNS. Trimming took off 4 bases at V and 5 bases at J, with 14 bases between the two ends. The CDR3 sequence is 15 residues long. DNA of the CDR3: TGTGCCAGCAGTGCTCCAGGGGGGCGAACCGGGGAGCTGTTTTTT. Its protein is CASSAPGGRTGELFF.

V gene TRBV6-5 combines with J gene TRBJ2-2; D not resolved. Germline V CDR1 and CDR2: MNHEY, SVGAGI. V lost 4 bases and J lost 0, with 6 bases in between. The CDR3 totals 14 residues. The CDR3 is CASSFETNTGELFF. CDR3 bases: TGTGCCAGCAGTTTCGAGACGAACACCGGGGAGCTGTTTTTT.

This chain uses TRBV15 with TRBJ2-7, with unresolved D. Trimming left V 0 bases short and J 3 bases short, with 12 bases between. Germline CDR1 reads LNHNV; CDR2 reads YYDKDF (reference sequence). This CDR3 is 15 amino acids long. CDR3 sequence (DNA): TGTGCCACCAGCAGAGATAGGGCCGGGTACTACGAGCAGTACTTC. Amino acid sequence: CATSRDRAGYYEQYF.

The CDR3 loop is CASSEPLGGSTEAFF. CDR3 DNA sequence: TGTGCCAGCAGTGAACCTCTCGGGGGGAGCACTGAAGCTTTCTTT. The V and J genes are TRBV2 and TRBJ1-1; D might be TRBD1 (5 bases). V was cut by 2 bases and J by 4 bases, with 14 bases left in between. The CDR3 extends over 15 amino acids. CDR1 is SNHLY and CDR2 is FYNNEI in the germline V gene.

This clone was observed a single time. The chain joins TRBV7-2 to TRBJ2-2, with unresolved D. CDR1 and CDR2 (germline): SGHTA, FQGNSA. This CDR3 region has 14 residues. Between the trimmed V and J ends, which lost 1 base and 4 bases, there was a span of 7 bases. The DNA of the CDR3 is TGTGCCAGCAGCTTAGACTCGGGCACCGGGGAGCTGTTTTTT. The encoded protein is CASSLDSGTGELFF.

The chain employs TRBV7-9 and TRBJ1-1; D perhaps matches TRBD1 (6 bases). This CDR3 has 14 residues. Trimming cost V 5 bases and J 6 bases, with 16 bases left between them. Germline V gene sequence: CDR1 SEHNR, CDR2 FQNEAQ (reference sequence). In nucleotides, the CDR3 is TGTGCCAGCAGCACCAACAGGGAAGTCTCTGAAGCTTTCTTT. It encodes CASSTNREVSEAFF.

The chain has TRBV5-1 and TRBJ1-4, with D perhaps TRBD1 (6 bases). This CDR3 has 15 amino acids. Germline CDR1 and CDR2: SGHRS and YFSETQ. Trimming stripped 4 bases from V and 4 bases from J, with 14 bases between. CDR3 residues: CASSPSTGNNEKLFF. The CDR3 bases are TGCGCCAGCAGCCCAAGTACAGGGAATAATGAAAAACTGTTTTTT.

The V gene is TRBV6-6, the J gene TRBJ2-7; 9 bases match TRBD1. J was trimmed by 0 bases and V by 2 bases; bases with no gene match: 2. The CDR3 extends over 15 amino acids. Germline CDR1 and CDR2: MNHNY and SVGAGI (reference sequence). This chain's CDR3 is CASSYRTGDSYEQYF. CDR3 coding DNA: TGTGCCAGCAGTTACCGGACAGGGGACTCCTACGAGCAGTACTTC.

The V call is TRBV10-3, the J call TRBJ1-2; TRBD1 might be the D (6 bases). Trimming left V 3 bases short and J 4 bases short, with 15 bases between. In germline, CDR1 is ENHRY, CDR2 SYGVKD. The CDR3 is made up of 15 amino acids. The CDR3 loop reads CAISDLGGASYGYTF. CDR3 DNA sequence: TGTGCCATCAGTGATTTAGGGGGTGCGAGCTATGGCTACACCTTC.

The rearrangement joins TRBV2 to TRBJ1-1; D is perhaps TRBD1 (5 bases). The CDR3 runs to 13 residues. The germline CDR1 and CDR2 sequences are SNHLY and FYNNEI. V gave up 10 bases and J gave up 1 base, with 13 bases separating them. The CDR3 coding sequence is TGTGCCAACAACAGACAGACGAACACTGAAGCTTTCTTT. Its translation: CANNRQTNTEAFF.

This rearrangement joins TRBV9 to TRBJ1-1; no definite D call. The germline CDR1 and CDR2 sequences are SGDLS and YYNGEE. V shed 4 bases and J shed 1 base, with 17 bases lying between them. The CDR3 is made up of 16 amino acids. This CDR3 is CASSSLVGAGNTEAFF. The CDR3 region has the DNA TGTGCCAGCAGCTCCCTCGTGGGAGCGGGGAACACTGAAGCTTTCTTT.

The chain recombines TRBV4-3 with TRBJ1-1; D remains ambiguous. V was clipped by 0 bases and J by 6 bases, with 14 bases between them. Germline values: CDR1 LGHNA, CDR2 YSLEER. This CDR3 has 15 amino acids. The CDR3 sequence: CASSQERSEWAEAFF. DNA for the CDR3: TGCGCCAGCAGCCAAGAAAGATCCGAGTGGGCTGAAGCTTTCTTT.

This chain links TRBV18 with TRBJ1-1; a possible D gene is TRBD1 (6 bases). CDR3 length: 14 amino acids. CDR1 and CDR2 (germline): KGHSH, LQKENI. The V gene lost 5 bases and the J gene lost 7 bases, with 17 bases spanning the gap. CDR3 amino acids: CASSGGQTPCEAFF. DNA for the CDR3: TGTGCCAGCTCAGGGGGACAAACACCCTGTGAAGCTTTCTTT. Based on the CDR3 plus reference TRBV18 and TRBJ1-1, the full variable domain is NAGVMQNPRHLVRRRGQEARLRCSPMKGHSHVYWYRQLPEEGLKFMVYLQKENIIDESGMPKERFSAEFPKEGPSILRIQQVVRGDSAAYFCASSGGQTPCEAFFGQGTRLTVV.

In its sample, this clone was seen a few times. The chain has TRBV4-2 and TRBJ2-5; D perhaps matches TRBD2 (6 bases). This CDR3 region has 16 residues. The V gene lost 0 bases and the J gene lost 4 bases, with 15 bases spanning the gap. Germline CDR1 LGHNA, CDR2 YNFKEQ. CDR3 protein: CASSQESSAAGETQYF. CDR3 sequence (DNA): TGTGCCAGCAGCCAAGAGTCTAGCGCTGCCGGAGAGACCCAGTACTTC.

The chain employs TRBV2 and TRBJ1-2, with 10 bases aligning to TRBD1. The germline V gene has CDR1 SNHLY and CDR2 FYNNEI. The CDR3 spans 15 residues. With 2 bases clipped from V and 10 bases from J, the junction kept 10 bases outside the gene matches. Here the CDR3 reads CASSERRGQGTDYTF. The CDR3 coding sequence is TGTGCCAGCAGTGAAAGGAGGGGACAGGGGACGGACTACACCTTC.

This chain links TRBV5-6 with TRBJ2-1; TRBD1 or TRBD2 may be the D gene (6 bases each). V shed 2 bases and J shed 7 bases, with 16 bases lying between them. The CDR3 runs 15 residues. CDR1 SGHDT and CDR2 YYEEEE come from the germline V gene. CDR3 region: CASSFSGSRGNEQFF. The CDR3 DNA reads TGTGCCAGCAGCTTTAGCGGTTCGAGGGGGAATGAGCAGTTCTTC. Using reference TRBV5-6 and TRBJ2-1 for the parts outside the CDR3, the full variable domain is DAGVTQSPTHLIKTRGQQVTLRCSPKSGHDTVSWYQQALGQGPQFIFQYYEEEERQRGNFPDRFSGHQFPNYSSELNVNALLLGDSALYLCASSFSGSRGNEQFFGPGTRLTVL.

The DNA of the CDR3 is TGTGCCAGCAGCTTAGTACACCGAGGCTTCTCCTACGAGCAGTACTTC. As protein: CASSLVHRGFSYEQYF. J is TRBJ2-7 and V is TRBV7-2; D unclear. The CDR3 is made up of 16 amino acids. Germline V gives CDR1 SGHTA, CDR2 FQGNSA. V lost 1 base and J lost 0, with 13 bases in between.

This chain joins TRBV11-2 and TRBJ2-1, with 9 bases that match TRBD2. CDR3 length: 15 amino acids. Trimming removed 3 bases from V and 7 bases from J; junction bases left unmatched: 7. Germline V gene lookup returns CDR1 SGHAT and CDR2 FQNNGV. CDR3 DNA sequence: TGTGCCAGCAGCTTCGAGCGGGGGGATTGGAATGAGCAGTTCTTC. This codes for CASSFERGDWNEQFF.

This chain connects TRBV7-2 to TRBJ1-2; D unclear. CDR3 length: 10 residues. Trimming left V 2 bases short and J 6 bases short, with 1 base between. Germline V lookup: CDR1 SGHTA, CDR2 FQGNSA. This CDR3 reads CASSLNGYTF. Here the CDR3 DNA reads TGTGCCAGCAGCTTAAATGGCTACACCTTC.

CDR3 in DNA: TGCGCCAGCAGCCAAGTTCAGGGGGCTAACACCATATATTTT. Translated, it gives CASSQVQGANTIYF. The V and J genes are TRBV4-1 and TRBJ1-3; 8 nucleotides agree with TRBD1. The CDR3 extends over 14 amino acids. Germline V gene lookup returns CDR1 MGHRA and CDR2 YSYEKL. V was clipped by 1 base and J by 7 bases; unmatched bases: 3.

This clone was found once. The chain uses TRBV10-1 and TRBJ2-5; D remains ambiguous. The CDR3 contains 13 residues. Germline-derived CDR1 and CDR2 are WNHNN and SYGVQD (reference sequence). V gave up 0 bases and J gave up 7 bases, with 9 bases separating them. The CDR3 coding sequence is TGCGCCAGCAGTGAGTCGACAAGCTTGACCCAGTACTTC. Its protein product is CASSESTSLTQYF.